The 28 T cell receptor beta chains below come from one sample, sequenced in a study of blood T cells in healthy people across ages (dated by TCRdb to between 2015 and 2017). Library prep was done by 5' RACE. The reads were generated on an Illumina HiSeq 2500. The second PCR ran for about 6 to 11 cycles and used a J-beta primer mix along with a sample-barcoded 5' primer. The public sequencing data were trimmed at Q25 with fastp and processed into clonotypes with MiXCR by TCRdb, which kept only in-frame beta chains. Rows are unified per CDR3 protein, each entry keeping the most common DNA and genes. The sample table shows 800,000 to 950,000 distinct CDR3 sequences, and just under 30% are seen once. 10% of the sample goes to the ten largest clones. Another study also made use of these data, one on T cells of mothers and their children.

The sequenced sample consisted of blood. The receptors originated from a middle-aged woman in good health.

The chain is built from TRBV9 and TRBJ2-2; 8 bases map to TRBD1. Per the germline V gene, CDR1 is SGDLS and CDR2 is YYNGEE. This CDR3 contains 16 residues. Trimming took 3 bases from V and 0 from J; bases not matched to a gene: 4. CDR3 region: CASSDRTGPNTGELFF. In DNA, the CDR3 is TGTGCCAGCAGCGACCGGACAGGGCCGAACACCGGGGAGCTGTTTTTT.

This clonotype has a count of ten or more. This CDR3 reads CASSLANPSNEQFF. The CDR3 bases are TGCGCCAGCAGCTTAGCCAACCCCTCCAATGAGCAGTTCTTC. The rearrangement uses TRBV5-1 and TRBJ2-1; no reliable D call. Germline V CDR1 and CDR2: SGHRS, YFSETQ. This CDR3 region has 14 residues. Between the trimmed V and J ends, which lost 2 bases and 6 bases, there was a span of 12 bases.

This clonotype was seen a few times. The chain employs TRBV27 and TRBJ2-3; 10 nucleotides line up with TRBD1. Germline values: CDR1 MNHEY, CDR2 SMNVEV (reference sequence). This CDR3 region has 14 residues. Trimming removed 8 bases from V and 4 bases from J; junction bases left unmatched: 6. CDR3 bases: TGTGCCAGCGCTGGGACAGGGGACGCAGATACGCAGTATTTT. It codes for CASAGTGDADTQYF.

This clonotype was seen a few times. A much larger clone sits a single nucleotide away, making a read error possible. The J gene is TRBJ2-7, the V gene TRBV20-1, with TRBD2 identical over 10 bases. J lost 2 bases, V lost 6 bases, and 4 bases had no gene match. The CDR3 loop spans 13 amino acids. Germline CDR1 DFQATT, CDR2 SNEGSKA (reference sequence). CDR3 DNA sequence: TGCAGTGCGAGTACTAGCGGGGCCTACGAGCAGTACTTC. This encodes CSASTSGAYEQYF.

As to this clonotype: This may come from a read error, since a much larger clone is one base off. The rearrangement joins TRBV28 to TRBJ2-1; D possibly corresponds to TRBD2 (5 bases). V dropped 5 bases and J dropped 11 bases, with 19 bases sitting between them. This CDR3 has 14 amino acids. Germline V gene lookup returns CDR1 MDHEN and CDR2 SYDVKM. As DNA, the CDR3 is TGTGCCAGCAGTCTCTGGGTAGTAGCGCAGAAGCAGTTCTTC. Its protein product is CASSLWVVAQKQFF.

V usage is TRBV5-1 and J usage is TRBJ2-3; 14 nucleotides agree with TRBD2. This CDR3 comprises 16 residues. Per the germline V gene, CDR1 is SGHRS and CDR2 is YFSETQ. V was clipped by 4 bases and J by 6 bases; unmatched bases: 7. The CDR3 sequence: CASSTGLAGGADTQYF. As DNA, the CDR3 is TGCGCCAGCAGCACCGGACTAGCGGGGGGAGCCGATACGCAGTATTTT.

The rearrangement uses TRBV7-8 and TRBJ2-4; D is perhaps TRBD1 (7 bases). The J call could be wrong; TRBJ2-7 is a better fit for the DNA end. CDR3 length equals 16 residues. CDR1 and CDR2 from the germline V gene are SGHVS and FQNEAQ. The CDR3 DNA is TGTGCCAGCAGCAACCAAAGGGGGCGCGGGGACTACGAGCAGTACTTC. This codes for CASSNQRGRGDYEQYF.

This clonotype occurred many times. The chain carries TRBV9 and TRBJ2-5; the match to TRBD1 covers 7 bases. J gave up 1 base and V 0 bases, and 6 bases lay outside the gene matches. Germline V gene data show CDR1 as SGDLS and CDR2 as YYNGEE. The CDR3 is made up of 16 amino acids. The CDR3 DNA sequence: TGTGCCAGCAGCGTAGGTGGAGCAGGGGGCCAAGAGACCCAGTACTTC. Residues: CASSVGGAGGQETQYF.

This clonotype was seen a handful of times. The chain couples TRBV3-1 to TRBJ1-1; D is perhaps TRBD1 (6 bases). This CDR3 is 16 amino acids long. V lost 0 bases, J lost 1 base, and 12 bases lay in between. The germline V gene has CDR1 LGHDT and CDR2 YNNKEL (reference sequence). The CDR3 loop is CASSQDGSRGNTEAFF. DNA of the CDR3: TGTGCCAGCAGCCAAGATGGGAGCAGGGGGAACACTGAAGCTTTCTTT.

Here the CDR3 DNA reads TGTGCCAGCAGACCGACAGCTCAGAACACTGAAGCTTTCTTT. Protein: CASRPTAQNTEAFF. V is TRBV7-3 and J is TRBJ1-1, with D perhaps TRBD1 (5 bases). This CDR3 region has 14 residues. V was clipped by 6 bases and J by 1 base, with 12 bases between them. Germline V CDR1 and CDR2: SGHTA, FQGTGA.

The chain carries TRBV24-1 and TRBJ2-3; D is perhaps TRBD1 (6 bases). In germline, CDR1 is KGHDR, CDR2 SFDVKD. Trimming removed 0 bases from V and 4 bases from J, with 13 bases in between. The CDR3 is 16 amino acids. The CDR3 sequence: CATSDLTRGSADTQYF. In DNA form, the CDR3 reads TGTGCCACCAGTGATTTGACCAGGGGAAGTGCAGATACGCAGTATTTT.

This clonotype was seen only a few times. This chain links TRBV20-1 with TRBJ2-3; 10 bases match TRBD2. Germline values: CDR1 DFQATT, CDR2 SNEGSKA (reference sequence). This CDR3 is 16 amino acids long. V gave up 2 bases and J gave up 0 bases; unmatched junction bases: 5. The CDR3 loop reads CSARLAGARSTDTQYF. The CDR3 DNA reads TGCAGTGCTAGACTAGCGGGGGCACGGAGCACAGATACGCAGTATTTT.

This clonotype was observed a handful of times. One end of the junction fails to match germline, which may point to a read error. J is TRBJ2-4 and V is TRBV2, with 9 bases aligning to TRBD1. Looked up from germline, CDR1 is SNHLY and CDR2 is FYNNEI. CDR3 length: 15 amino acids. CDR3 DNA sequence: TGTGCCAGCAGCGAAGACAGGGGGGCCAAAAACATTCAGTACTTC. Translated: CASSEDRGAKNIQYF.

Comments on this clonotype: This clone may be a read error of a much larger clone one base away. The V and J genes are TRBV7-2 and TRBJ2-4; D perhaps matches TRBD2 (7 bases). In germline, CDR1 is SGHTA, CDR2 FQGNSA. The CDR3 consists of 15 residues. Trimming took 5 bases from V and 13 from J, leaving 24 bases between them. Written as DNA, the CDR3 is TGTGCCAGCAGCGACGCCCTAGGGGGGGCCGGTGAGCAGTACTTC. Translating it yields CASSDALGGAGEQYF.

This clonotype was observed a few times. The V call is TRBV28, the J call TRBJ2-7, with 8 bases identical to TRBD2. Trimming cost V 3 bases and J 6 bases; bases outside gene matches: 10. The CDR3 spans 15 residues. In germline, CDR1 is MDHEN, CDR2 SYDVKM. The CDR3 bases are TGTGCCAGCAGTTTCCGGGGGACTAGAGTGGGCGAGCAGTACTTC. Translation gives CASSFRGTRVGEQYF.

This clonotype has only a few counts. The rearrangement joins TRBV7-9 to TRBJ2-1; TRBD2 matches at 13 bases. V lost 3 bases, J lost 9 bases, and 11 bases stayed unmatched. The CDR3 extends over 17 amino acids. Germline CDR1 is SEHNR and CDR2 is FQNEAQ (reference sequence). CDR3 loop: CASSFAIGLAGVGEQFF. In DNA, the CDR3 is TGTGCCAGCAGCTTCGCGATCGGACTAGCGGGGGTGGGTGAGCAGTTCTTC.

The V and J genes are TRBV6-6 and TRBJ2-2; D remains ambiguous. Germline assignment: CDR1 MNHNY and CDR2 SVGAGI (reference sequence). Deletions cut 8 bases from V and 5 bases from J, with 15 bases between. The CDR3 spans 14 residues. DNA for the CDR3: TGTGCCAGCGCGACACAAAGACTTACCGGGGAGCTGTTTTTT. Its protein product is CASATQRLTGELFF.

Ten or more counts support this clonotype. One junction end does not reproduce the germline sequence, and a read error may be involved. The V call is TRBV7-7, the J call TRBJ2-5; 7 positions match TRBD1. This CDR3 has 13 amino acids. CDR1 and CDR2 from the germline V gene are SSHAT and FNYEAQ (reference sequence). Written as DNA, the CDR3 is TGTGCTAGCAGCTCCGACAGGGCGGGGACCCAGTACTTC. Translating gives CASSSDRAGTQYF.

The chain is built from TRBV6-4 and TRBJ2-1; no clear D. Germline V gene data show CDR1 as MRHNA and CDR2 as SNTAGT. The V and J ends lost 3 bases and 0 bases respectively, with 12 bases between them. The CDR3 extends over 16 amino acids. The DNA of the CDR3 is TGTGCCAGCAGTGAGTCCCCAGCTTCCTCCTACAATGAGCAGTTCTTC. Its protein is CASSESPASSYNEQFF.

In its sample, this clonotype was seen a few times. The V call is TRBV12-3 or TRBV12-4, the J call TRBJ2-7; a weak D match, TRBD1 (6 bases). CDR3 length: 15 residues. Deletions cut 6 bases from V and 5 bases from J, with 20 bases between. CDR3 region: CASSPPLAGVHEQYF. CDR3 DNA: TGTGCCAGCAGCCCACCGTTGGCAGGGGTCCACGAGCAGTACTTC.

V and J are TRBV2 and TRBJ2-3; no clear D. The CDR3 runs 13 residues. V was trimmed by 6 bases and J by 2 bases, leaving 9 bases between them. CDR1 is SNHLY, CDR2 FYNNEI, per germline. CDR3 protein: CASRAAPTDTQYF. CDR3 bases: TGTGCCAGCAGGGCGGCACCCACAGATACGCAGTATTTT.

Regarding this clonotype: Being one base from a much bigger clone, this may be a read error. V and J are TRBV6-1 and TRBJ2-7; possibly TRBD1 for D (6 bases). Trimming left V 6 bases short and J 3 bases short, with 12 bases between. In germline, CDR1 is MNHNS, CDR2 SASEGT. The CDR3 covers 13 residues. The CDR3 spells CASREQDSYEQYF. The CDR3 DNA follows: TGTGCCAGCAGGGAACAGGACAGCTACGAGCAGTACTTC.

This clonotype turned up a few times. The CDR3: CASSPSGIETQYF. The DNA of the CDR3 is TGTGCCAGCAGCCCCAGCGGGATCGAGACCCAGTACTTC. J is TRBJ2-5 and V is TRBV9, with 7 positions matching TRBD2. Germline lookup yields CDR1 SGDLS and CDR2 YYNGEE. This CDR3 has 13 residues. The V gene end was trimmed by 4 bases and the J gene end by 5 bases; junction bases not matched to a gene: 5.

This clonotype was seen ten or more times. For the CDR3, the DNA is TGTGCCAGCACGGACCCATCAAAAAATGGCTACACCTTC. It specifies CASTDPSKNGYTF. V is TRBV25-1 and J is TRBJ1-2, with no clear D. CDR3 length equals 13 residues. Germline CDR1 and CDR2: MGHDK and SYGVNS. Trimming removed 7 bases from V and 6 bases from J, with 15 bases in between.

The table lists this clonotype with a few counts. A junction end diverges from the germline sequence, so it may reflect a read error. V and J are TRBV18 and TRBJ2-7; tentative D call: TRBD1 (6 bases). In germline, CDR1 is KGHSH, CDR2 LQKENI. The CDR3 covers 14 residues. The CDR3: CASSPPPAGDEQYF. CDR3 DNA sequence: TGTGCCAGCTCGCCACCCCCCGCAGGGGACGAGCAGTACTTC.

This clonotype was counted only a few times. This sequence joins TRBV18 and TRBJ2-7; tentative D call: TRBD2 (5 bases). The CDR3 is 14 amino acids. Germline CDR1 and CDR2: KGHSH and LQKENI. V dropped 4 bases and J dropped 1 base, with 11 bases sitting between them. The CDR3 loop reads CASSLLERSYEQYF. In DNA form, the CDR3 reads TGTGCCAGCTCACTACTAGAGCGGTCCTACGAGCAGTACTTC.

A single count supports this clonotype. In this CDR3 the conserved last residue, phenylalanine or tryptophan, is missing, so a read error is likely. The chain uses TRBV20-1 and TRBJ2-4; no reliable D call. The CDR3 is made up of 14 amino acids. Trimming shortened V by 3 bases and J by 13 bases, and 22 bases separated the two germline ends. Germline CDR1 DFQATT, CDR2 SNEGSKA (reference sequence). The CDR3, as DNA: TGCAGTGCTAGCGGCCGTCGCTCCTACAATGAGCAGTACGTC. Translation: CSASGRRSYNEQYV.

This clonotype was seen more than once but under ten times. The gene calls are TRBV20-1 and TRBJ2-3; 8 bases are shared with TRBD2. With 2 bases clipped from V and 1 base from J, the junction kept 5 bases outside the gene matches. The germline CDR1 and CDR2 sequences are DFQATT and SNEGSKA (reference sequence). CDR3 length: 15 residues. CDR3 nucleotides: TGCAGTGCTAGACTAACGGGGGGGCGCACAGATACGCAGTATTTT. Protein product: CSARLTGGRTDTQYF.